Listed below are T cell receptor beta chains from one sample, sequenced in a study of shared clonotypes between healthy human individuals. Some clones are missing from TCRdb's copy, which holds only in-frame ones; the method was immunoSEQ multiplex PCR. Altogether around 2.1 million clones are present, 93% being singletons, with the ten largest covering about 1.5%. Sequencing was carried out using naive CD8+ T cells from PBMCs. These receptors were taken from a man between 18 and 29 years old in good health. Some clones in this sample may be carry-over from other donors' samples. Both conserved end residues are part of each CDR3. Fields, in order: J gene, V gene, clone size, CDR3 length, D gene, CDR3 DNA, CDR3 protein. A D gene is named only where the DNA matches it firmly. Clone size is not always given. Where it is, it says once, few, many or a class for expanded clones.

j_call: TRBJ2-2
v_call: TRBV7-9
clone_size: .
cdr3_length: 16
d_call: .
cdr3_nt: TGTGCCAGCAGCTTAGCGCTGGGGTTAGCGGCCGGGGAGCTGTTTTTT
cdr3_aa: CASSLALGLAAGELFF

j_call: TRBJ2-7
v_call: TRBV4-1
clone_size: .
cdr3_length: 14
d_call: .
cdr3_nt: TGCGCCAGCAGCCCGGAAATGATAGCCTACGAGCAGTACTTC
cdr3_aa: CASSPEMIAYEQYF

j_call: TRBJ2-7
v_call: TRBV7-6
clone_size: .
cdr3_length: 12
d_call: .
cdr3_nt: TGTGCCAGCAGCTTATCCGGGGACGAGCAGTACTTC
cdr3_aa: CASSLSGDEQYF

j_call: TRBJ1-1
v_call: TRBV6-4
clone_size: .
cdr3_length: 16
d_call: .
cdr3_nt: TGTGCCAGCAGTGACTCGAATTACGAGGGGCTGTCTGAAGCTTTCTTT
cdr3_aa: CASSDSNYEGLSEAFF

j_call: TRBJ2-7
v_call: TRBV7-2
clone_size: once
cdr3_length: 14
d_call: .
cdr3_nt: TGTGCCAGCGGACGCTCAGGGAAATCCTACGAGCAGTACTTC
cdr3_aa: CASGRSGKSYEQYF

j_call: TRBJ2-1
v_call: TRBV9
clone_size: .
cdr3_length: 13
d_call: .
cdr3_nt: TGTGCCAGCACCGACAGATATTCCAATGAGCAGTTCTTC
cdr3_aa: CASTDRYSNEQFF

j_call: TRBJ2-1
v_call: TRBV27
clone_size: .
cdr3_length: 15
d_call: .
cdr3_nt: TGTGCCAGCAGTCCTACCCCGGGACTTTACAATGAGCAGTTCTTC
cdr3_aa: CASSPTPGLYNEQFF

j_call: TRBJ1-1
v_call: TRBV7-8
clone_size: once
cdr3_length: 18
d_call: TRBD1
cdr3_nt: TGTGCCAGCATCCGGCCTTCCGGGACAGGGCGCTTGGGGACTGAAGCTTTCTTT
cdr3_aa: CASIRPSGTGRLGTEAFF

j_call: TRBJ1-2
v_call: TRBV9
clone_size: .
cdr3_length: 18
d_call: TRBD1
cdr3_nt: TGTGCCAGCAGCGTAGACCCCCTACAGGGGGCATCTAACTATGGCTACACCTTC
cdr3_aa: CASSVDPLQGASNYGYTF

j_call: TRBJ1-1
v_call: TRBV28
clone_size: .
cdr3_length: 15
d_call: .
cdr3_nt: TGTGCCAGCAGTTTCCTTCGGCGGGCGAACACTGAAGCTTTCTTT
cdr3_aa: CASSFLRRANTEAFF

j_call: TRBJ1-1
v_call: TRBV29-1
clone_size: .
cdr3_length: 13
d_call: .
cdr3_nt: TGCAGCGTTATGGGGGGATCAAACACTGAAGCTTTCTTT
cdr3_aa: CSVMGGSNTEAFF

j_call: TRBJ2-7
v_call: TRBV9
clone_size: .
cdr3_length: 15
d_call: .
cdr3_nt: TGTGCCAGCAGCGTAGGAGGCGGGGCGACCTACGAGCAGTACTTC
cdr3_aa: CASSVGGGATYEQYF

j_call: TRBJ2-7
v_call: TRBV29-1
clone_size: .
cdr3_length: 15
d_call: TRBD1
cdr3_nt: TGCAGCGTTGAAGGGGGACAGGGGGCCAACTACGAGCAGTACTTC
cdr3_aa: CSVEGGQGANYEQYF

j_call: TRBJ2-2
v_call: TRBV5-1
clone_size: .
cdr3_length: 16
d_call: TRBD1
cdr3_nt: TGCGCCAGCAGCTACCCACAGGGGTCGAACACCGGGGAGCTGTTTTTT
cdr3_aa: CASSYPQGSNTGELFF

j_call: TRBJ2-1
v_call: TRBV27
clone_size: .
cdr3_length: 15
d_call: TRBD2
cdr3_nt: TGTGCCAGCACTAAGCGGGAGAGTGGGGGGGATGAGCAGTTCTTC
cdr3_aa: CASTKRESGGDEQFF

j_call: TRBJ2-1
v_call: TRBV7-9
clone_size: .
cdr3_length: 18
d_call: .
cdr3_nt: TGTGCCAGCAGCCCACCCGGCCTGGGAGCCCAGCGATACAATGAGCAGTTCTTC
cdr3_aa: CASSPPGLGAQRYNEQFF

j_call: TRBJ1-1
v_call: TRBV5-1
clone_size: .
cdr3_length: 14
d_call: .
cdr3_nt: TGCGCCAGCAGCACCGGACAAATGAACACTGAAGCTTTCTTT
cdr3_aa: CASSTGQMNTEAFF

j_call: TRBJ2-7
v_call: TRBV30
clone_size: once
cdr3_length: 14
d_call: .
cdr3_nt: TGTGCCTGGAACCCCCCGGGCTTGGGCTACGAGCAGTACTTC
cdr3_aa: CAWNPPGLGYEQYF

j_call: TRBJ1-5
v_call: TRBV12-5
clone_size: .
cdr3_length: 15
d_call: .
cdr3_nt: TGTGCTAGTGGTTTGGTACGCCTGCAGGGTCAGCCCCAGCATTTT
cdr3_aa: CASGLVRLQGQPQHF

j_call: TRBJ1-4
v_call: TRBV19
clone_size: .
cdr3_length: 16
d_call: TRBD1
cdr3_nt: TGTGCCAGTACCACAAGACAGGGCAAAGCTAATGAAAAACTGTTTTTT
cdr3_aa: CASTTRQGKANEKLFF

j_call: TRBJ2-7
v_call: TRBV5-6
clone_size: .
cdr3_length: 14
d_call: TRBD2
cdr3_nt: TGTGCCAGCAGCTTAAGACTAGCGGGGTACGAGCAGTACTTC
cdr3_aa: CASSLRLAGYEQYF

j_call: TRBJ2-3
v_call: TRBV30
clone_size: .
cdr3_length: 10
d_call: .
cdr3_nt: TGTGCCTGGAGTCTCGATACGCAGTATTTT
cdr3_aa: CAWSLDTQYF

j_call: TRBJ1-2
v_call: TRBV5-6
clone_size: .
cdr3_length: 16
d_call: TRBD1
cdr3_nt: TGTGCCAGCAGCTCGAGGACAGGGGGCTGGTGGGATGGCTACACCTTC
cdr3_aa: CASSSRTGGWWDGYTF

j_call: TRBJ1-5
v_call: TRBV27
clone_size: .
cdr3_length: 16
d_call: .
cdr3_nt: TGTGCCAGCAGAATCGGGACGGATTATAGCAATCAGCCCCAGCATTTT
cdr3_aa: CASRIGTDYSNQPQHF

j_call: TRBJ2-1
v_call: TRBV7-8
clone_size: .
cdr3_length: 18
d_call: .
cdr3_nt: TGTGCCAGCAGCTTAGTGGTGATCGGGAGTTACTCCTACAATGAGCAGTTCTTC
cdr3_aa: CASSLVVIGSYSYNEQFF

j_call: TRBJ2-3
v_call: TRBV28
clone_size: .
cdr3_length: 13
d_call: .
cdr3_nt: TGTGCCACCGAGGGTGTCCAGCGGGATACGCAGTATTTT
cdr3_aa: CATEGVQRDTQYF

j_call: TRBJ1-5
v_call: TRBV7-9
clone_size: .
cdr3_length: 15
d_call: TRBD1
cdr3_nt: TGTGCCAGCAGCTTCTCGACAGGGAAAAATCAGCCCCAGCATTTT
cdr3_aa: CASSFSTGKNQPQHF

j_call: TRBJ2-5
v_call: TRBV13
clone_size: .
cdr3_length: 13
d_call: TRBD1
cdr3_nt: TGTGCCAGCAGCTGGGGACAGAGGGAGACCCAGTACTTC
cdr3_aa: CASSWGQRETQYF

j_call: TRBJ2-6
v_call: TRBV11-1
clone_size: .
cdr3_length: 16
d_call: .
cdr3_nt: TGTGCCAGCAGCCCTACCGGGGGGCCAGGGGCCAACGTCCTGACTTTC
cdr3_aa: CASSPTGGPGANVLTF

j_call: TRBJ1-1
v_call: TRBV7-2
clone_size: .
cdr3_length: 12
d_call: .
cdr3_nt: TGTGCCAGCAGCTTATGGGCCACTGAAGCTTTCTTT
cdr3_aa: CASSLWATEAFF

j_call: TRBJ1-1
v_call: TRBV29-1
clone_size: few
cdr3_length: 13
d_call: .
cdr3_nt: TGCAGCGTTGAAGGGGGCTCGAACACTGAAGCTTTCTTT
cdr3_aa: CSVEGGSNTEAFF

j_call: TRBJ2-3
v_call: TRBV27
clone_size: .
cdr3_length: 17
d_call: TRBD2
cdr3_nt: TGTGCCAGCAGTTTACTAACGTTAGCGGGGAGGACAGATACGCAGTATTTT
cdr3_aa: CASSLLTLAGRTDTQYF

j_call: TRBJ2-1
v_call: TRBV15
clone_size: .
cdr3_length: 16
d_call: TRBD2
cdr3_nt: TGTGCCACCAGCCCGCGGCCGGGACTAGCGGGAGTTGAGCAGTTCTTC
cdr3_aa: CATSPRPGLAGVEQFF

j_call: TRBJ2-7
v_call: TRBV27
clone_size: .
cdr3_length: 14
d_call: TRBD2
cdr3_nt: TGTGCCAGCAGTTTAGGTAGCGGGAGTTACGAGCAGTACTTC
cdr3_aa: CASSLGSGSYEQYF

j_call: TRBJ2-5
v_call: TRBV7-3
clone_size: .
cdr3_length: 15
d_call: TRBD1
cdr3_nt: TGTGCCAGCGCTGGGACAGGGATGGATTATGAGACCCAGTACTTC
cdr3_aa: CASAGTGMDYETQYF

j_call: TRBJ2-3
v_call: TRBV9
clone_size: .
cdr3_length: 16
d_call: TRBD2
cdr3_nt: TGTGCCAGCAGCTTGGGACTAGCGGGAGGGTCAGATACGCAGTATTTT
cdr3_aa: CASSLGLAGGSDTQYF

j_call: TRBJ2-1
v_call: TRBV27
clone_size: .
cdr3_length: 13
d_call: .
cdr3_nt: TGTGCCAGCAGTAGGTTGGACACCAATGAGCAGTTCTTC
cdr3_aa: CASSRLDTNEQFF

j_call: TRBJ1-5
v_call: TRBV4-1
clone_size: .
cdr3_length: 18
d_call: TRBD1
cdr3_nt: TGCGCCAGCAGCCAAGAAGTGACAGGGGTTTATAGCAATCAGCCCCAGCATTTT
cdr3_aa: CASSQEVTGVYSNQPQHF

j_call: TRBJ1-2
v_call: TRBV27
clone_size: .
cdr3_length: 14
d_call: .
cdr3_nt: TGTGCCACTTTCGTCCCGGGACTTGCCTATGGCTACACCTTC
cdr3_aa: CATFVPGLAYGYTF

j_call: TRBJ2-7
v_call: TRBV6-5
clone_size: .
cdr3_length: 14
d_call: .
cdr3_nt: TGTGCCAGCAGCCCCGAGGGGTACCCCTACGAGCAGTACTTC
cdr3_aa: CASSPEGYPYEQYF

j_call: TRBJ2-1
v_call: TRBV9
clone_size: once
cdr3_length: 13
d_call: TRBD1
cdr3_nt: TGTGCCAGCAGCGGACAGGGCGGCAATGAGCAGTTCTTC
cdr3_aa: CASSGQGGNEQFF

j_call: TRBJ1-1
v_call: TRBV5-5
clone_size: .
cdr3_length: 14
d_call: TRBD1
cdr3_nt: TGTGCCAGCGACCAGAGGACAGGGAACACTGAAGCTTTCTTT
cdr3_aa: CASDQRTGNTEAFF

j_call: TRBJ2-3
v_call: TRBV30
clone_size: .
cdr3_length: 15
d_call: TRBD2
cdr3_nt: TGTGCCTGGAGTGCACTAGCGGGAAGCACAGATACGCAGTATTTT
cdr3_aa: CAWSALAGSTDTQYF

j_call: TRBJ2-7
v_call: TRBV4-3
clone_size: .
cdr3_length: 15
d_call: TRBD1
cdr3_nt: TGCGCCAGCAGCCGAGTGACAGGGGACGCCTACGAGCAGTACTTC
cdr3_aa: CASSRVTGDAYEQYF

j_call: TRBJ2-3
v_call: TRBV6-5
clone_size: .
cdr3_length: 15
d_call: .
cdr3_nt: TGTGCCAGCAGTTCCGGCGGCTGGGGGACGCATACGCAGTATTTT
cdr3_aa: CASSSGGWGTHTQYF

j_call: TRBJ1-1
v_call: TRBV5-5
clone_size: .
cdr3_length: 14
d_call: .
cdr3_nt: TGTGCCAGCAGCTTGTCGGCATATAACACTGAAGCTTTCTTT
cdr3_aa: CASSLSAYNTEAFF

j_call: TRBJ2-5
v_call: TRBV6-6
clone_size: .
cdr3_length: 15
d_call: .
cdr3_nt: TGTGCCAGCAGTTACCCTCCCGAAAGCCTAGAGACCCAGTACTTC
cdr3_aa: CASSYPPESLETQYF

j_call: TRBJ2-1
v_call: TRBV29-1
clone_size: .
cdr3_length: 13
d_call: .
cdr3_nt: TGCAGCGTTGAGGGACTGGTTTACAATGAGCAGTTCTTC
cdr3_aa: CSVEGLVYNEQFF

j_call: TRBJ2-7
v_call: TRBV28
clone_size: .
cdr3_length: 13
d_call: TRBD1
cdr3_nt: TGTGCCAGCAGAAGACAGGGAGAGTACGAGCAGTACTTC
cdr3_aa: CASRRQGEYEQYF

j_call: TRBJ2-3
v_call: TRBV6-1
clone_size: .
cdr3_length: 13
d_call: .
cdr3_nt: TGTGCCAGCGTCAGGGCCCCCCGAGATACGCAGTATTTT
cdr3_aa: CASVRAPRDTQYF

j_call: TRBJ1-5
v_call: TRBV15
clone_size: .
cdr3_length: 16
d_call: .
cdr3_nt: TGTGCCACCAGCAGTACCAGGGCGTCTAACAATCAGCCCCAGCATTTT
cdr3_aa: CATSSTRASNNQPQHF

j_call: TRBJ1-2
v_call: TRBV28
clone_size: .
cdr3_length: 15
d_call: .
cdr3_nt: TGTGCCAGCAGTTCGGCTATGGGGGACCAATATGGCTACACCTTC
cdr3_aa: CASSSAMGDQYGYTF

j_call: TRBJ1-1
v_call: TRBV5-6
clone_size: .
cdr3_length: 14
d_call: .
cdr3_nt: TGTGCCAGCAGCTTGTCCCAGAGATACCTTGAAGCTTTCTTT
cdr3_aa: CASSLSQRYLEAFF

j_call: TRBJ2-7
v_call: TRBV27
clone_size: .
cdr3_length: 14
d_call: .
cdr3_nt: TGTGCCAGCAGTTTCTCAGGGGTCCCCTACGAGCAGTACTTC
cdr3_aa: CASSFSGVPYEQYF

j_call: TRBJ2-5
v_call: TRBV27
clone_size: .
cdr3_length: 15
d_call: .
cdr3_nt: TGTGCCAGCAGCCCCTGGGGGCTTGGACTGGAGACCCAGTACTTC
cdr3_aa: CASSPWGLGLETQYF

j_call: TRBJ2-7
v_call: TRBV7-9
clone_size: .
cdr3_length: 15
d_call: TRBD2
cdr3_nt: TGTGCCAGCAGCCCGAGGAGCGGGGAGGCCTACGAGCAGTACTTC
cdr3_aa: CASSPRSGEAYEQYF

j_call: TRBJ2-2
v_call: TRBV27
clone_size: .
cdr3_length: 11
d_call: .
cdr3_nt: TGTGCCAGCAGTCTGGCGGGGGAGCTGTTTTTT
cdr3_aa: CASSLAGELFF

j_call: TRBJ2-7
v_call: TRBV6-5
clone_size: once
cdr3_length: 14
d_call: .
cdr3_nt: TGTGCCAGCAGTTACTCGGGGCGGGGCTACGAGCAGTACTTC
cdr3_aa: CASSYSGRGYEQYF

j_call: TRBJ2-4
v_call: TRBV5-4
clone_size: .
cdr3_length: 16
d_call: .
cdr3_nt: TGTGCCAGCAGCCCCGGGGAGGGGGTTCCCAAAAACATTCAGTACTTC
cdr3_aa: CASSPGEGVPKNIQYF